The clone carrying this T cell receptor beta chain was counted between two and nine times. These data are taken from a study of blood T cell repertoires in COVID-19. V was cut by 3 bases and J by 1 base, with 8 bases left in between. The germline CDR1 and CDR2 sequences are SGHDT and YYEEEE. The CDR3 has 13 amino acids. Some clones are missing from TCRdb's copy, which holds only in-frame ones; the method was immunoSEQ multiplex PCR. The sample shows about 180,000 clones, roughly four fifths of them seen only once. Seattle enrolled patients during active infection and tracked them longitudinally. V is TRBV5-6 and J is TRBJ2-7; no reliable D call. Sequences were obtained from peripheral blood. This clonotype was sampled from a woman aged 70-85 years with COVID-19, enrolled during active disease. The CDR3 region is CASSSDMSYEQYF. CDR3 bases: TGTGCCAGCAGCTCCGACATGTCCTACGAGCAGTACTTC.